The 16 T cell receptor beta chains reported below all come from one sample, sequenced in a study of T-cell reconstitution after alpha-beta-depleted transplantation in children. The TCRbeta library incorporated unique molecular identifiers. One entry per CDR3 protein results from TCRdb running MiXCR on the PCR reads. This table holds about 72,000 distinct CDR3 sequences, about 7.3% found once. The sample in question was PBMCs from the stem cell graft donor, obtained from the stem cell graft. These receptor sequences come from a human donor who donated a stem cell graft to a child with acute lymphoblastic leukemia.

This clonotype is a singleton in its sample. V usage is TRBV6-8 and J usage is TRBJ2-6; 9 bases match TRBD2. CDR3 length: 20 amino acids. Germline trimming cut 5 bases from V and 0 bases from J; bases unmatched to any gene: 14. Per the germline V gene, CDR1 is MNHGY and CDR2 is SAAAGT. CDR3 amino acids: CASSTRQATTSGSGANVLTF. The CDR3 region has the DNA TGTGCCAGCAGTACCAGACAGGCAACGACTAGCGGCTCTGGGGCCAACGTCCTGACTTTC.

The J gene is TRBJ2-7, the V gene TRBV27; maybe TRBD2 (5 bases). Germline V CDR1 and CDR2: MNHEY, SMNVEV (reference sequence). The length of the CDR3 is 14 residues. V lost 6 bases and J 2 bases, leaving 14 bases between the germline ends. CDR3 coding DNA: TGTGCCAGCAGACTCTCCCGAGCGGCCTACGAGCAGTACTTC. It is translated as CASRLSRAAYEQYF.

This clonotype was found a few times. V gene TRBV7-8 combines with J gene TRBJ2-3; 8 nucleotides align to TRBD2. CDR3 length: 15 residues. The germline V gene has CDR1 SGHVS and CDR2 FQNEAQ. The J segment lost 9 bases and the V segment lost 3 bases, leaving 11 bases of the junction unmatched. In nucleotides, the CDR3 is TGTGCCAGCAGCTTTCCCGGACTAGCCGAAGCGACGCAGTATTTT. This gives the protein CASSFPGLAEATQYF.

The rearrangement uses TRBV7-9 and TRBJ2-3; D gene ambiguous. Trimming shortened V by 5 bases and J by 2 bases, and 11 bases separated the two germline ends. This CDR3 is 14 amino acids long. Germline V gene sequence: CDR1 SEHNR, CDR2 FQNEAQ (reference sequence). CDR3 sequence (DNA): TGTGCCAGCAGCCCCGGCAGTTACACAGATACGCAGTATTTT. Protein product: CASSPGSYTDTQYF.

The V and J genes are TRBV24-1 and TRBJ2-7; TRBD2 is a possible D gene (6 bases). The CDR3 has 16 residues. Germline CDR1 KGHDR, CDR2 SFDVKD. Deletions cut 0 bases from V and 2 bases from J, with 13 bases between. CDR3 nucleotide sequence: TGTGCCACCAGTGATTTGAGGAGGGGCTGGCCCTACGAGCAGTACTTC. It is translated as CATSDLRRGWPYEQYF.

The table lists this clonotype with a few counts. The rearrangement uses TRBV7-3 and TRBJ2-3, with TRBD2 identical over 7 bases. The V gene's germline CDR1 is SGHTA and CDR2 FQGTGA. The CDR3 is 16 residues long. The trim removed 4 bases at V and 2 bases at J, leaving 9 bases unmatched. The CDR3 DNA is TGTGCCAGCAGCTCCTCCGGGGGGATCCTCACAGATACGCAGTATTTT. Protein: CASSSSGGILTDTQYF.

This clonotype was observed at least ten times. The rearrangement joins TRBV23-1 to TRBJ1-5; 11 bases are shared with TRBD1. TRBV23-1 is filed as an ORF, its function uncertain. V trimming: 2 bases; J trimming: 4 bases; junction bases outside the gene matches: 10. The CDR3 runs to 18 residues. The CDR3 spells CASSQKVRTGGGNQPQHF. The CDR3 DNA reads TGCGCCAGCAGTCAAAAAGTCAGGACAGGGGGCGGTAATCAGCCCCAGCATTTT.

This clonotype has ten or more counts. The rearrangement joins TRBV20-1 to TRBJ2-3; the D is unclear. Germline-derived CDR1 and CDR2 are DFQATT and SNEGSKA (reference sequence). The V and J ends lost 0 bases and 2 bases respectively, with 9 bases between them. CDR3 length: 14 amino acids. CDR3 nucleotide sequence: TGCAGTGCTAGAGATCGCTGGGTCACAGATACGCAGTATTTT. Translated, it gives CSARDRWVTDTQYF.

In its sample, this clonotype was seen many times. This chain joins TRBV7-8 and TRBJ1-2; the D is unclear. Germline-derived CDR1 and CDR2 are SGHVS and FQNEAQ. The CDR3 contains 17 residues. V gave up 1 base and J gave up 4 bases, with 19 bases separating them. CDR3 sequence (DNA): TGTGCCAGCAGCTTAGAAGGCTGGGAGGGATCAGGCTATGGCTACACCTTC. This sequence encodes CASSLEGWEGSGYGYTF.

This clonotype was counted many times. The chain uses TRBV19 and TRBJ2-7; D is ambiguous. CDR1 and CDR2 from the germline V gene are LNHDA and SQIVND (reference sequence). This CDR3 comprises 14 residues. The V and J ends lost 3 bases and 0 bases respectively, with 9 bases between them. The CDR3 coding sequence is TGTGCCAGTAGTATGAGCAGGTACTCCTACGAGCAGTACTTC. Protein product: CASSMSRYSYEQYF.

This chain links TRBV12-3 or TRBV12-4 with TRBJ2-7; D gene ambiguous. V shed 1 base and J shed 4 bases, with 5 bases lying between them. There are 12 residues in the CDR3. This CDR3 reads CASSLGQYEQYF. The DNA for the CDR3 is TGTGCCAGCAGTTTAGGCCAGTACGAGCAGTACTTC.

This clonotype showed up many times. The chain is built from TRBV27 and TRBJ2-3; D is perhaps TRBD1 or TRBD2 (5 bases each). This CDR3 is built from 18 residues. V lost 2 bases and J lost 2, with 20 bases in between. Germline-derived CDR1 and CDR2 are MNHEY and SMNVEV (reference sequence). The CDR3 bases are TGTGCCAGCAGTTTAGGGCCCGCCAAAGGGACCATCACAGATACGCAGTATTTT. Residues: CASSLGPAKGTITDTQYF.

This clonotype appeared many times. The gene calls are TRBV12-3 or TRBV12-4 and TRBJ2-3; a weak D match, TRBD2 (6 bases). Trimming removed 6 bases from V and 5 bases from J, with 21 bases in between. There are 16 residues in the CDR3. The CDR3 coding sequence is TGTGCCAGCAGCTTGGGAGACCCGGGGGATGGAGATACGCAGTATTTT. Encoded protein: CASSLGDPGDGDTQYF.

This rearrangement joins TRBV7-8 to TRBJ2-7, with a weak D call TRBD2 (5 bases). The CDR3 length is 13 residues. CDR1 is SGHVS and CDR2 is FQNEAQ in the germline V gene. The ends were cut back, 5 bases at V and 3 bases at J, with 11 bases in the middle. The CDR3 is CASSPGFFYEQYF. The CDR3 DNA follows: TGTGCCAGCAGCCCGGGATTTTTCTACGAGCAGTACTTC.

The chain has TRBV6-1 and TRBJ2-3; D unclear. The CDR3 covers 11 residues. Germline V gene sequence: CDR1 MNHNS, CDR2 SASEGT. V lost 8 bases, J lost 4 bases, and 7 bases lay in between. The CDR3 DNA reads as TGTGCCAGCCGGAGTGCAGATACGCAGTATTTT. This sequence encodes CASRSADTQYF.

This clonotype was observed at least ten times. The chain recombines TRBV27 with TRBJ2-5, with a tentative D call TRBD1 (6 bases). Germline V gene sequence: CDR1 MNHEY, CDR2 SMNVEV (reference sequence). This CDR3 contains 14 residues. V was pared by 3 bases and J by 4 bases, with 12 bases between. The CDR3 region is CASSFLTGRETQYF. For the CDR3, the DNA is TGTGCCAGCAGTTTTTTAACAGGGAGAGAGACCCAGTACTTC.